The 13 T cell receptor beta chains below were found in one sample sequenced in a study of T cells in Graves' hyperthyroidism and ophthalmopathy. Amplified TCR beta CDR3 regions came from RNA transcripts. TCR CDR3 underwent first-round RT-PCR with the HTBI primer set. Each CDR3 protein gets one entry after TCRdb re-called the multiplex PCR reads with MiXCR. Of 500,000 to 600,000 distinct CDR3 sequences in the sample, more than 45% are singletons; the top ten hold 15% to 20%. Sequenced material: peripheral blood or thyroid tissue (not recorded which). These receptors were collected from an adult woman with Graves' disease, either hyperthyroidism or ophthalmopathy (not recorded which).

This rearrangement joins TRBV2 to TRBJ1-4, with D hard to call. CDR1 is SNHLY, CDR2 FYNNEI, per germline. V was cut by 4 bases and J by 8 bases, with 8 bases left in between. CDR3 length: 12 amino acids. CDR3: CASSGIGEKLFF. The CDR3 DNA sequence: TGTGCCAGCAGTGGGATAGGAGAAAAACTGTTTTTT.

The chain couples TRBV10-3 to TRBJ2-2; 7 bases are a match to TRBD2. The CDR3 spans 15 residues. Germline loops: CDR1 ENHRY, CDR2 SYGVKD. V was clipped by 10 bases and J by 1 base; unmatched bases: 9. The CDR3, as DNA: TGTGCCACCATGGGAGGGCAGCTGAACACCGGGGAGCTGTTTTTT. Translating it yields CATMGGQLNTGELFF.

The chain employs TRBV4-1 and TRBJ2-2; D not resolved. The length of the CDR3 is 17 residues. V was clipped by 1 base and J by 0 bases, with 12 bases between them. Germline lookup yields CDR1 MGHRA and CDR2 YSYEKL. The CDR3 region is CASSQGPRLANTGELFF. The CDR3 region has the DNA TGCGCCAGCAGCCAAGGACCCCGCTTGGCGAACACCGGGGAGCTGTTTTTT.

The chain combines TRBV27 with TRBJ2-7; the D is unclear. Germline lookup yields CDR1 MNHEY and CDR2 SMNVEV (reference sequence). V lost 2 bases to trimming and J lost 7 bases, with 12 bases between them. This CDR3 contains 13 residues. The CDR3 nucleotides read TGTGCCAGCAGTTTAATGCAGTCGAAAGAGCAGTACTTC. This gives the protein CASSLMQSKEQYF.

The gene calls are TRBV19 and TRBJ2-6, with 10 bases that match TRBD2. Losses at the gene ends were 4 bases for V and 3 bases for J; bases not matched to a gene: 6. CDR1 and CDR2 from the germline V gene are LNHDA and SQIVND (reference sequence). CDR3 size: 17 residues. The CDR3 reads CASSRLAGDRGANVLTF. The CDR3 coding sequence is TGTGCCAGTAGTAGGCTAGCGGGAGATCGTGGGGCCAACGTCCTGACTTTC.

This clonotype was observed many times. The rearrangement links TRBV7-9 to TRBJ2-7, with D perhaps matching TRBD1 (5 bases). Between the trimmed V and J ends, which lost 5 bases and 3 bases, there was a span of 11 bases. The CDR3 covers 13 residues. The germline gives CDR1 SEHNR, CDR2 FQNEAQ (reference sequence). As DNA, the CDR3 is TGTGCCAGCAGCCTGTCGACAGTCTACGAGCAGTACTTC. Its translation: CASSLSTVYEQYF.

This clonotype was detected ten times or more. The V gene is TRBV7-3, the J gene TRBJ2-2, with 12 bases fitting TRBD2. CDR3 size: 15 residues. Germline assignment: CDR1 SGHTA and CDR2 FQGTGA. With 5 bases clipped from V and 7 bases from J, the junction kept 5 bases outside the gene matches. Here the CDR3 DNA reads TGTGCCAGCAGCCTGGGACTAGCGGGCCACGGGGAGCTGTTTTTT. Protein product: CASSLGLAGHGELFF.

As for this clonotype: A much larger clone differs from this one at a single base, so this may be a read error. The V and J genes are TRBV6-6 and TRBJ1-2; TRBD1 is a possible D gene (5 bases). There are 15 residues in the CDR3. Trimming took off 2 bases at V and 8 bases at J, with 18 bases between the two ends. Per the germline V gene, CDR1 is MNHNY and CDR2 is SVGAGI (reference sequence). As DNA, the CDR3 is TGTGCCAGCAGTTACGATTGGGGACGGGGAAGCGGCTACACCTTC. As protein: CASSYDWGRGSGYTF.

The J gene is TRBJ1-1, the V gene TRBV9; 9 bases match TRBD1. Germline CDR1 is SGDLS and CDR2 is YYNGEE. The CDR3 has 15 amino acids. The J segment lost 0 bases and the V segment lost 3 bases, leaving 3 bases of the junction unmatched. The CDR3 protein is CASSDGTGMNTEAFF. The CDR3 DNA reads TGTGCCAGCAGCGACGGGACAGGGATGAACACTGAAGCTTTCTTT.

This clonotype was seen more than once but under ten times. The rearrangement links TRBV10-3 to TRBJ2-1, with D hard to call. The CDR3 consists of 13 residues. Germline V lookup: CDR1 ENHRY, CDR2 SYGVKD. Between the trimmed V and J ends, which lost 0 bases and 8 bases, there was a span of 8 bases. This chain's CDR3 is CAISESTPDEQFF. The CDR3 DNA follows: TGTGCCATCAGTGAGTCGACGCCGGATGAGCAGTTCTTC.

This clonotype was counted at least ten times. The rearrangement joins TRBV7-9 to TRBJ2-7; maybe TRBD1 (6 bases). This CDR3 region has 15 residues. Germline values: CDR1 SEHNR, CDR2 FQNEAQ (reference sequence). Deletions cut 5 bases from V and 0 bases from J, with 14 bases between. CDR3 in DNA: TGTGCCAGCAGCCTGGACAGTCGAAGCTCCTACGAGCAGTACTTC. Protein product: CASSLDSRSSYEQYF. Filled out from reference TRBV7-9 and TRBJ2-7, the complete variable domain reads DTGVSQNPRHKITKRGQNVTFRCDPISEHNRLYWYRQTLGQGPEFLTYFQNEAQLEKSRLLSDRFSAERPKGSFSTLEIQRTEQGDSAMYLCASSLDSRSSYEQYFGPGTRLTVT.

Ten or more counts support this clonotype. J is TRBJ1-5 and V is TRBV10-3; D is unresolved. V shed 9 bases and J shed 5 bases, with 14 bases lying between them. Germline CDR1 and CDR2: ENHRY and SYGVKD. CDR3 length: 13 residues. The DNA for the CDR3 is TGTGCCATAATGCCCGCTTCGGATCAGCCCCAGCATTTT. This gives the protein CAIMPASDQPQHF.

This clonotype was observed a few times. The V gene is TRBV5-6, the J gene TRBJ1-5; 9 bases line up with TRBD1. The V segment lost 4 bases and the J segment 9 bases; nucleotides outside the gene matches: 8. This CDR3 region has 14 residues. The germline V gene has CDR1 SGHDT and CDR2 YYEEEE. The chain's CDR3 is CASSRTGAGGPQHF. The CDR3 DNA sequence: TGTGCCAGCAGCCGGACAGGGGCGGGGGGGCCCCAGCATTTT.